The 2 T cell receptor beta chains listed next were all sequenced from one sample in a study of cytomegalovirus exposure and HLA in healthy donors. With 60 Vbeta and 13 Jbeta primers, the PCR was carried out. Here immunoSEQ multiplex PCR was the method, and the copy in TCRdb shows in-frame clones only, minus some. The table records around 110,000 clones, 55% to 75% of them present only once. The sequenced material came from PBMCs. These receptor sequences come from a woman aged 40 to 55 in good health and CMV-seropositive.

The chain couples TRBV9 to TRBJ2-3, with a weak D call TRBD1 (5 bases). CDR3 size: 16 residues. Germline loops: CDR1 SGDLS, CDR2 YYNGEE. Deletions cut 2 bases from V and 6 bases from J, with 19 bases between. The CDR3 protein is CASSVGPLGQQDTQYF. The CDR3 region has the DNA TGTGCCAGCAGCGTTGGGCCCCTGGGGCAGCAGGATACGCAGTATTTT. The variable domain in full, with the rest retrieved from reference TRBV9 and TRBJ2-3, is DSGVTQTPKHLITATGQRVTLRCSPRSGDLSVYWYQQSLDQGLQFLIQYYNGEERAKGNILERFSAQQFPDLHSELNLSSLELGDSALYFCASSVGPLGQQDTQYFGPGTRLTVL.

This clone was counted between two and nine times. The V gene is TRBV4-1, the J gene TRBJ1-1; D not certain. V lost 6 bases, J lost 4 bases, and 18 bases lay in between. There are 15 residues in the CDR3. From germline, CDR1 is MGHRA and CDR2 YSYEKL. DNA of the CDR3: TGCGCCAGCAGAACCCCAGGTAAGCGGGGCACTGAAGCTTTCTTT. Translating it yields CASRTPGKRGTEAFF.